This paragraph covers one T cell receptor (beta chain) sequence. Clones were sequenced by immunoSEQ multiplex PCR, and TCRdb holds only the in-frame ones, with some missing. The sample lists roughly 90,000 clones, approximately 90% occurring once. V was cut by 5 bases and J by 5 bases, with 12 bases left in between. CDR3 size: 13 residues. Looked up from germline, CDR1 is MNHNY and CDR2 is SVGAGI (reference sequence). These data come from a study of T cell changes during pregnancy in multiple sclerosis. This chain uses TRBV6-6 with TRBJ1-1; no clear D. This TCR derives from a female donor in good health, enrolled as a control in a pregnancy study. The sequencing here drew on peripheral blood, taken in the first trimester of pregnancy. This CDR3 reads CASSPGVATEAFF. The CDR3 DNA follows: TGTGCCAGCAGTCCCGGGGTGGCGACTGAAGCTTTCTTT.